The clone carrying this TCR beta chain appeared a few times. TCRdb reprocessed the 5' RACE reads via MiXCR and lists one record per CDR3 protein. The sample contains over 95,000 distinct CDR3 sequences, around 17% of which appear only once. Germline CDR1 and CDR2: LNHDA and SQIVND (reference sequence). The CDR3 length is 15 residues. Trimming removed 10 bases at V and 7 bases at J, with 20 bases between. These data originate in a study of T cells of healthy individuals. This chain connects TRBV19 to TRBJ1-6; D gene uncertain. The receptor comes from a human donor in good health. The CDR3 here is CATTRTTSRNSPLHF. The CDR3 DNA is TGTGCCACTACCCGGACCACCTCGCGGAATTCACCCCTCCACTTT.